Below, one T cell receptor beta chain is given with its context. As yet, its antigen is unknown. This entry comes from a study of cytomegalovirus exposure and HLA in healthy donors. This PCR relied on a set of 60 Vbeta primers and 13 Jbeta primers. TCRdb's table, derived via immunoSEQ multiplex PCR, lists solely in-frame clones and lacks some. The table includes 100,000 to 150,000 clones, 83% detected once. The study, taken as a whole, reports: Prior analysis indicated that the majority of TCR beta V segments exhibited productivity approximately 90% or approximately 30% of the time. Researchers reported in a later analysis that a missense DCLRE1C variant was tied to TCR beta V- and J-gene trimming. An observed cluster of highly shared sequence variants was recorded as a likely sequencing artifact.

Germline V gene lookup returns CDR1 SEHNR and CDR2 FQNEAQ (reference sequence). Trimming removed 1 base at V and 4 bases at J, with 17 bases between. The CDR3 covers 17 residues. This TCR derives from a girl under 10 years old in good health and CMV-seronegative. The rearrangement links TRBV7-9 to TRBJ2-1, with D perhaps matching TRBD1 (6 bases). The specimen sequenced was PBMCs. The CDR3, as DNA: TGTGCCAGCAGCTTAGGGGGGCTTTCGCGAGGATACAATGAGCAGTTCTTC. The encoded protein is CASSLGGLSRGYNEQFF.